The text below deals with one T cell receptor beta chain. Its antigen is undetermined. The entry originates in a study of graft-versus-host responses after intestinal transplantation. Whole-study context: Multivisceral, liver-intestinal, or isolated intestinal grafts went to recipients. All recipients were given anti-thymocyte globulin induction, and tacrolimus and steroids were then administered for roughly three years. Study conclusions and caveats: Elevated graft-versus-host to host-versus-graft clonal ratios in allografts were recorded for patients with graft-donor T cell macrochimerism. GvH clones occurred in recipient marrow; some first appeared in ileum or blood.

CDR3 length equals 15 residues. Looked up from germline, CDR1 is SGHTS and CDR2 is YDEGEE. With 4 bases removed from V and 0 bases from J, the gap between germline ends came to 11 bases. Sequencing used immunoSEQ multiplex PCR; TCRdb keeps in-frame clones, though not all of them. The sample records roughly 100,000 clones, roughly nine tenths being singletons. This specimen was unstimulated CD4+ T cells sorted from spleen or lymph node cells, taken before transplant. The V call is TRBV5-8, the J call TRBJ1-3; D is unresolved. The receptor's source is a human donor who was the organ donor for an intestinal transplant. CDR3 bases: TGTGCCAGCAGCACACGTGTCCGCTCTGGAAACACCATATATTTT. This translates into CASSTRVRSGNTIYF.